The clone carrying this T cell receptor (beta chain) was recorded only once. These data are taken from a study of T cell repertoires in ileal Crohn's disease. V was trimmed by 11 bases and J by 7 bases, leaving 9 bases between them. Germline V gives CDR1 MRHNA, CDR2 SNTAGT. The CDR3 loop spans 9 amino acids. Clones were sequenced by immunoSEQ multiplex PCR, and TCRdb holds only the in-frame ones, with some missing. Counted here are under 2,500 clones, about 90% occurring once; the ten biggest clones make up more than 5%. The sequenced material came from ileal tissue. The chain employs TRBV6-4 and TRBJ2-7; no clear D. The TCR originated in an adult with Crohn's disease. The chain's CDR3 is CARPGEQYF. DNA of the CDR3: TGTGCCCGCCCCGGGGAGCAGTACTTC.